A selection of T cell receptor beta chains follows, all from one sample in a study of shared clonotypes between healthy human individuals. Here immunoSEQ multiplex PCR was the method, and the copy in TCRdb shows in-frame clones only, minus some. The sample has roughly 1,800,000 clones, about 94% seen once; the top ten hold around 1%. Sequenced input: naive CD8+ T cells sorted from blood. Source of these receptors: a man aged 18 to 29 in good health. CDR3s include the opening cysteine and the closing phenylalanine or tryptophan. D genes are given only for firm matches. Clone size is not always given. Where it is, it says once, few, many or a class for expanded clones.

length | J | size | D | V | DNA | CDR3
13 | TRBJ2-7 | - | - | TRBV6-1 | TGTGCCAGCAGCCCAACGGGCTCCTACGAGCAGTACTTC | CASSPTGSYEQYF
17 | TRBJ2-7 | - | TRBD2 | TRBV2 | TGTGCCAGCAGTGAAGCCCCGGGGGGACTAGCAGACTACGAGCAGTACTTC | CASSEAPGGLADYEQYF
15 | TRBJ2-1 | once | TRBD2 | TRBV30 | TGTGCCTGGAGCCTACTAGCGGGAGTCTACAATGAGCAGTTCTTC | CAWSLLAGVYNEQFF
15 | TRBJ2-1 | - | - | TRBV9 | TGTGCCAGCAGCGAATATGGGAACTCCTACAATGAGCAGTTCTTC | CASSEYGNSYNEQFF
14 | TRBJ1-6 | few | - | TRBV7-9 | TGTGCCAGCAGCTTAACAGAACTAAATTCACCCCTCCACTTT | CASSLTELNSPLHF
13 | TRBJ2-7 | - | - | TRBV27 | TGTGCCAGCAGCCTACACCCCGCCTACGAGCAGTACTTC | CASSLHPAYEQYF
16 | TRBJ2-7 | - | TRBD1 | TRBV14 | TGTGCCAGCAGCCAAGGTTCAGGACAGGGGGCCCACGAGCAGTACTTC | CASSQGSGQGAHEQYF
15 | TRBJ2-3 | - | TRBD1 | TRBV27 | TGTGCCAGCAGGACAGGGGGCGCCCCCACAGATACGCAGTATTTT | CASRTGGAPTDTQYF
15 | TRBJ2-1 | once | TRBD2 | TRBV5-8 | TGTGCCAGCAGCTTATTAGCGGGAAGGTACAATGAGCAGTTCTTC | CASSLLAGRYNEQFF
15 | TRBJ1-4 | once | - | TRBV10-2 | TGCGCCAGCAGTGATACGAGGTTCGGGGATGAAAAACTGTTTTTT | CASSDTRFGDEKLFF
16 | TRBJ2-2 | - | TRBD2 | TRBV27 | TGTGCCAGCAGTCCCTCTAGCGGGGTGCGGACCGGGGAGCTGTTTTTT | CASSPSSGVRTGELFF
12 | TRBJ2-5 | - | - | TRBV11-2 | TGTGCCAGCAGCTTAGGGGCAGAGACCCAGTACTTC | CASSLGAETQYF
14 | TRBJ1-1 | - | - | TRBV4-3 | TGCGCCAGCAGCCAAGATTGGGTCCGCACTGAAGCTTTCTTT | CASSQDWVRTEAFF
15 | TRBJ1-3 | - | - | TRBV29-1 | TGCAGCGTTGAAGACGCAGTTGGAGGGGGAAACACCATATATTTT | CSVEDAVGGGNTIYF
14 | TRBJ2-7 | once | TRBD1 | TRBV13 | TGTGCCAGCAGCCACGGGACAGGGATCAACGAGCAGTACTTC | CASSHGTGINEQYF
18 | TRBJ2-1 | - | - | TRBV7-9 | TGTGCCAGCAGCCCCACCGGATCTTGGGACGGGGACCACAATGAGCAGTTCTTC | CASSPTGSWDGDHNEQFF
11 | TRBJ2-7 | - | - | TRBV6-1 | TGTGCCACCACAATTGGAAACGAGCAGTACTTC | CATTIGNEQYF
14 | TRBJ1-1 | - | - | TRBV2 | TGTGCCAGCAGTGATACAGGGCTTGGCACTGAAGCTTTCTTT | CASSDTGLGTEAFF
12 | TRBJ2-7 | - | - | TRBV2 | TGTGCCAGCAGTGAACCCGGGGACGAGCAGTACTTC | CASSEPGDEQYF
12 | TRBJ1-1 | - | - | TRBV28 | TGTGCCAGCAGGAGGGGTTACACTGAAGCTTTCTTT | CASRRGYTEAFF
14 | TRBJ2-1 | - | - | TRBV6-5 | TGTGCCAGCAGCCAACAGCCTTCCTACAATGAGCAGTTCTTC | CASSQQPSYNEQFF
18 | TRBJ2-1 | once | TRBD2 | TRBV9 | TGTGCCAGCAGCGTAGAACTAGCGGGGACCATCTCCTACAATGAGCAGTTCTTC | CASSVELAGTISYNEQFF
18 | TRBJ1-1 | - | TRBD1 | TRBV5-1 | TGCGCCAGCACCAGTGTGACAGGGGGCGCCTTATTGAACACTGAAGCTTTCTTT | CASTSVTGGALLNTEAFF
16 | TRBJ2-3 | - | - | TRBV11-3 | TGTGCCAGCAGCTTCTATCTCGGGACCGGCACAGATACGCAGTATTTT | CASSFYLGTGTDTQYF
15 | TRBJ2-7 | - | - | TRBV7-2 | TGTGCCAGCAGCTTCAGTCGAACCCCCTCCTACGAGCAGTACTTC | CASSFSRTPSYEQYF
14 | TRBJ2-7 | - | - | TRBV21-1 | TGTGCCAGCAGCCCTCTCGACAGGGCCTACGAGCAGTACTTC | CASSPLDRAYEQYF
15 | TRBJ2-2 | - | TRBD2 | TRBV5-6 | TGTGCCAGCAGCGCCCTCGGCGGGAGTACCGGGGAGCTGTTTTTT | CASSALGGSTGELFF
15 | TRBJ2-3 | - | TRBD2 | TRBV9 | TGTGCCAGCAGCCCCCAGGGACTAGGAACAGATACGCAGTATTTT | CASSPQGLGTDTQYF
14 | TRBJ2-1 | - | - | TRBV27 | TGTGCCAGCGGCTTTGGACTGGGGGCCAATGAGCAGTTCTTC | CASGFGLGANEQFF
14 | TRBJ1-2 | - | - | TRBV27 | TGTGCCAGCACTCTTGGGGGATCCTACTATGGCTACACCTTC | CASTLGGSYYGYTF
15 | TRBJ2-5 | - | - | TRBV5-4 | TGTGCCAGCAGCTTGGGAACTGAACTTAAAGAGACCCAGTACTTC | CASSLGTELKETQYF
17 | TRBJ2-2 | - | - | TRBV19 | TGTGCCAGTAGTGTGGGACTGTCCCTCGCGAACACCGGGGAGCTGTTTTTT | CASSVGLSLANTGELFF
12 | TRBJ2-7 | - | TRBD1 | TRBV6-5 | TGTGCCAGCAGTCCAGGGGGCGGGGAGCAGTACTTC | CASSPGGGEQYF
18 | TRBJ2-5 | - | TRBD2 | TRBV7-8 | TGTGCCAGCAGCTTAGCGCTTCTGGGCGGGGGGGCGGAAGAGACCCAGTACTTC | CASSLALLGGGAEETQYF
14 | TRBJ2-2 | - | - | TRBV7-3 | TGTGCCAGCAGCTTATCAGGGCCCACCGGGGAGCTGTTTTTT | CASSLSGPTGELFF
13 | TRBJ2-7 | once | - | TRBV6-1 | TGTGCCAGCAGTGAGCGGGGGCCGTACGAGCAGTACTTC | CASSERGPYEQYF
15 | TRBJ2-2 | - | - | TRBV4-1 | TGCGCCAGCAGCCAAGGGGGCGGGGCCACCGGGGAGCTGTTTTTT | CASSQGGGATGELFF
14 | TRBJ2-7 | - | - | TRBV5-8 | TGTGCCAGCAGCCTCATGCTAGGGCGCGACGAGCAGTACTTC | CASSLMLGRDEQYF
14 | TRBJ2-5 | - | - | TRBV9 | TGTGCCAGCAGCGTAGGGGGCGAGGAAGAGACCCAGTACTTC | CASSVGGEEETQYF
13 | TRBJ2-7 | - | - | TRBV6-5 | TGTGCCAGCAAACACGGCGAGTCCTACGAGCAGTACTTC | CASKHGESYEQYF
12 | TRBJ1-5 | - | - | TRBV19 | TGTGCCAGTAGTCCGTGGCCTTGGCCCCAGCATTTT | CASSPWPWPQHF
15 | TRBJ1-3 | - | - | TRBV7-6 | TGTGCCAGCAGTTTCGAAGGGGGGCTACGAAACACCATATATTTT | CASSFEGGLRNTIYF
14 | TRBJ2-3 | - | - | TRBV6-1 | TGTGCCAGCAGTGGGATGGGTAGCACAGATACGCAGTATTTT | CASSGMGSTDTQYF
12 | TRBJ2-1 | - | TRBD1 | TRBV13 | TGTGCCAGCAGAATAACAGGGGCTGAGCAGTTCTTC | CASRITGAEQFF
13 | TRBJ2-4 | once | - | TRBV5-6 | TGTGCCAGCAGCGGGGACTCTAAAAACATTCAGTACTTC | CASSGDSKNIQYF
15 | TRBJ2-1 | - | - | TRBV25-1 | TGTGCCAGCAGTGAGACTGGGAGCTCCTACAATGAGCAGTTCTTC | CASSETGSSYNEQFF
16 | TRBJ2-1 | - | - | TRBV30 | TGTGCCTGGAGTGTACCACAAGATGACCCTTTCAATGAGCAGTTCTTC | CAWSVPQDDPFNEQFF
16 | TRBJ2-3 | - | - | TRBV4-3 | TGCGCCAGCAGCCAAGATAGGTTCCCCCGCACAGATACGCAGTATTTT | CASSQDRFPRTDTQYF